Shown below are 9 T cell receptor beta chains from a single sample sequenced in a study of shared clonotypes between healthy human individuals. Repertoires were generated with immunoSEQ multiplex PCR, while TCRdb's copy carries only in-frame clones and drops some. The table records some 2,500,000 clones, around 93% of them present only once. Sample: naive CD4+ T cells from PBMCs. Subset described: CD45RA+ positively selected. These receptors came from a man younger than 35 in good health. Some clones in this sample may be carry-over from other donors' samples.

This sequence joins TRBV18 and TRBJ2-5; 10 bases are a match to TRBD1. This CDR3 comprises 14 residues. Trimming cost V 5 bases and J 5 bases; bases outside gene matches: 5. Germline lookup yields CDR1 KGHSH and CDR2 LQKENI. The CDR3 DNA sequence: TGTGCCAGCTCAGCGACAGGGGGCGCGGAGACCCAGTACTTC. Protein sequence: CASSATGGAETQYF.

This chain connects TRBV5-1 to TRBJ2-5; 8 bases fit TRBD1. Germline V gives CDR1 SGHRS, CDR2 YFSETQ. The trim removed 4 bases at V and 5 bases at J, leaving 4 bases unmatched. The CDR3 has 13 amino acids. The CDR3 region is CASSTTGDETQYF. The CDR3 nucleotides are TGCGCCAGCAGCACGACAGGGGACGAGACCCAGTACTTC.

This rearrangement joins TRBV11-3 to TRBJ2-1; D not resolved. CDR1 and CDR2 (germline): SGHNT, YENEEA. Trimming stripped 1 base from V and 3 bases from J, with 16 bases between. This CDR3 has 17 residues. Here the CDR3 reads CASSLGVGRAYYNEQFF. The CDR3, as DNA: TGTGCCAGCAGCTTAGGGGTCGGACGAGCTTACTACAATGAGCAGTTCTTC. Together with reference TRBV11-3 and TRBJ2-1, the CDR3 gives the full variable domain: EAGVVQSPRYKIIEKKQPVAFWCNPISGHNTLYWYLQNLGQGPELLIRYENEEAVDDSQLPKDRFSAERLKGVDSTLKIQPAELGDSAVYLCASSLGVGRAYYNEQFFGPGTRLTVL.

The chain is built from TRBV9 and TRBJ2-1; the match to TRBD1 covers 8 bases. Germline V gene sequence: CDR1 SGDLS, CDR2 YYNGEE. The CDR3 contains 16 residues. V shed 3 bases and J 4 bases; nucleotides not matched to a gene: 9. The CDR3 DNA follows: TGTGCCAGCAGCGGATCGGGACAGGCTATATACAATGAGCAGTTCTTC. It yields the protein CASSGSGQAIYNEQFF.

J is TRBJ2-5 and V is TRBV2; TRBD2 is a possible D gene (6 bases). CDR1 is SNHLY, CDR2 FYNNEI, per germline. The V end was cut by 7 bases, the J end by 2 bases, with 14 bases between. CDR3 length: 14 residues. CDR3 nucleotides: TGTGCCAGCATAGGATTTGGGGGGCAAGAGACCCAGTACTTC. It yields the protein CASIGFGGQETQYF. Full variable domain (missing parts from reference TRBV2 and TRBJ2-5): EPEVTQTPSHQVTQMGQEVILRCVPISNHLYFYWYRQILGQKVEFLVSFYNNEISEKSEIFDDQFSVERPDGSNFTLKIRSTKLEDSAMYFCASIGFGGQETQYFGPGTRLLVL.

V usage is TRBV2 and J usage is TRBJ1-2; D unclear. Trimming removed 9 bases at V and 4 bases at J, with 12 bases between. Germline assignment: CDR1 SNHLY and CDR2 FYNNEI. The CDR3 has 12 amino acids. CDR3 sequence (DNA): TGTGCCAGGACCGTTCAGCGCTATGGCTACACCTTC. As protein: CARTVQRYGYTF.

The rearrangement joins TRBV5-6 to TRBJ2-1; TRBD2 matches 13 bases. The J segment lost 10 bases and the V segment lost 3 bases, leaving 10 bases of the junction unmatched. The CDR3 is made up of 16 amino acids. From germline, CDR1 is SGHDT and CDR2 YYEEEE. The CDR3 region is CASSSLGLAGVGEQFF. CDR3 sequence (DNA): TGTGCCAGCAGCTCCCTTGGACTAGCGGGAGTTGGGGAGCAGTTCTTC.

This sequence joins TRBV15 and TRBJ1-4; weak D call: TRBD1 (5 bases). Germline loops: CDR1 LNHNV, CDR2 YYDKDF (reference sequence). This CDR3 has 14 residues. V lost 7 bases, J lost 8 bases, and 17 bases lay in between. The DNA for the CDR3 is TGTGCCACCAAAGATGGGGGGATTCGAGAAAAACTGTTTTTT. This sequence encodes CATKDGGIREKLFF.

This chain joins TRBV9 and TRBJ2-3; D unresolved. Germline CDR1 SGDLS, CDR2 YYNGEE. V lost 0 bases and J lost 4, with 6 bases in between. CDR3 length equals 13 residues. The CDR3 region is CASSVAAADTQYF. The DNA of the CDR3 is TGTGCCAGCAGCGTAGCCGCTGCAGATACGCAGTATTTT.